This T cell receptor beta chain was captured in a study of beta chain features in type 1 diabetes (dated by TCRdb to 2017 to 2018). The study in broad terms: Mean age, gender distribution, total cell number and subset yield did not differ between patients and healthy donors. The study compared the TCRB repertoires of sorted circulating CD4+ T cell subsets in recently diagnosed type 1 diabetes patients with those in matched healthy donors. A total of around 110,000,000 sorted cells were examined across all samples, and RNA yield correlated strongly with the number of cells per subset. Whereas all 28 donors provided naive and central memory subsets, regulatory and stem cell-like memory subsets were isolated from just 8 patients and roughly 8 healthy donors.

Remarks on this clone: Its antigen remains undetermined. Per-nucleotide qualities are absent, and no much larger clonotype sits a single base away.

Each donor gave one peripheral blood draw, averaging about 120 mL, which was collected into heparinised tubes. A BD FACSAria II and a panel including CD45RO, CCR7, CD25, CD127, CD95 and CD27 were used to sort naive, central memory, regulatory and stem cell-like memory CD4+ T cells. Every sorted population had a purity above 98%. PBMCs were separated immediately by Lymphoprep density gradient centrifugation and were stained directly, without being cultured. Samples were stained and sorted in pairs, with one healthy donor and one patient per experiment, so that batch effects were minimized. The entire isolated RNA was reverse transcribed using the High Capacity cDNA Reverse Transcription Kit, and thus expressed TCRB transcripts were sequenced. Deep immunoSEQ sequencing was applied to naive, central memory and regulatory T cell samples, giving an average of roughly 3.5 million total reads per sample. After sorted cells were lysed in RLT buffer, RNA was extracted with DNase-treated RNeasy Micro or Mini kits, with the choice depending on cell number. Each cell subset was processed on its own to prevent cross-contamination, while patient and healthy donor samples were processed together. TCRB sequences were amplified from cDNA with the immunoSEQ multiplex PCR, producing 87-bp fragments spanning the CDR3 region. Amplicons were sequenced on the Illumina HiSeq platform. As for the authors' bioinformatics: Synthetic template baselines were used to correct PCR bias computationally, reads within Hamming distance 2 were collapsed together, and singletons that could not be merged were discarded. Reads were aligned against IMGT to assign V, D and J genes, CDR3 length and insertions or deletions at six rearrangement sites. Clonotype counts were normalized to sorted cell number within each subset before computing true diversity and Gini coefficients with the tcR R package. Repertoire sharing was quantified using the overlap coefficient calculated on TCRB nucleotide sequences. Out-of-frame TCRB sequences from naive cells were analyzed to stand in for the pre-selection repertoire. In TCRdb, the immuneACCESS table is reduced to in-frame sequences with V and J assigned. These tables do not hold every clone; where another copy was compared, an unresolved V gene accounts for under half, and the others remain unexplained. The DNA was the basis for D and trimming; V, J and clone size are from that table. The sample table records around 160,000 clones; roughly 60% of these occur just once. The ten top clones hold about 0.089% of the sample.

What the study reported, not specific to this receptor: Because the HLA sub-analyses included only small numbers of individuals, any influence of HLA type on TCRB rearrangement was left unresolved. PCR might favor shorter templates, but patient and control samples were amplified and corrected together, so any skew would affect both groups equally. A moderate but significant shortening of TCRB CDR3 length was observed in type 1 diabetes patients in all four CD4+ subsets. Patients with type 1 diabetes made fewer insertions and deleted more nucleotides at VDJ recombination sites, implying thymic rearrangement abnormalities. Naive, central memory and regulatory TCRB repertoires appeared to be more similar among patients than among healthy donors. Because cDNA was sequenced instead of genomic DNA, highly expressing activated cells could be over-represented, though the groups showed no difference in activation or CD3 levels.

From the cysteine up to the phenylalanine, the CDR3 has a length of 16 residues. Only the CDR3 part of the read is kept: 48 bases, read in frame from the first base. Ends trimmed: V by 1 base, J by 2 bases; bases unmatched to a gene: 5. Based on the germline V gene, the CDR1 and CDR2 sequences are SGHDN and FVKESK. This TCR came from a man aged 25 to 45 with type 1 diabetes. The chain employs TRBV14 and TRBJ2-5; 9 nucleotides in the junction match TRBD2. The sample taken for sequencing was naive CD4+ T cells from blood. What the cell subset or site label conveys for this sample: true naive CD4+ T cells. The nucleotide sequence is given as TGTGCCAGCAGCCAAGGTTTGACTAGCGGACAAGAGACCCAGTACTTC. Its protein reads: CASSQGLTSGQETQYF.